The 17 T cell receptor beta chains presented below share a single source sample, sequenced in a study of cytomegalovirus exposure and HLA in healthy donors. 60 Vbeta and 13 Jbeta primers were used in PCR. TCRdb's table, derived via immunoSEQ multiplex PCR, lists solely in-frame clones and lacks some. The top ten clones hold approximately 21% of a sample with 75,000 to 95,000 clones, over 60% of them seen once. Sample: PBMCs. The receptors were sampled from a woman in her forties or fifties in good health and CMV-seropositive.

The genes are TRBV11-2 and TRBJ2-7, with 8 bases identical to TRBD1. The V segment lost 5 bases and the J segment 4 bases; nucleotides outside the gene matches: 7. Germline CDR1 SGHAT, CDR2 FQNNGV. The CDR3 sequence is 14 residues long. CDR3 nucleotides: TGTGCCAGCAGCCCCGGGACAGGTGCATACGAGCAGTACTTC. Translating it yields CASSPGTGAYEQYF.

The rearrangement uses TRBV7-3 and TRBJ2-7; TRBD1 agrees at 9 bases. This CDR3 comprises 13 residues. J was trimmed by 8 bases and V by 4 bases; bases with no gene match: 6. Germline V gene sequence: CDR1 SGHTA, CDR2 FQGTGA. This CDR3 is CASSSGDRDQQYF. In DNA, the CDR3 is TGTGCCAGCAGCTCTGGGGACAGGGACCAGCAGTACTTC.

This clone was counted only a few times. The CDR3 loop reads CASNPGLAGATNTGELFF. The DNA of the CDR3 is TGTGCCAGCAACCCCGGGCTAGCGGGGGCCACGAACACCGGGGAGCTGTTTTTT. V usage is TRBV5-8 and J usage is TRBJ2-2; 10 nucleotides line up with TRBD2. V shed 6 bases, J shed 0 bases, and the junction held 11 bases outside the gene matches. Germline-derived CDR1 and CDR2 are SGHTS and YDEGEE. The CDR3 totals 18 residues.

The J gene is TRBJ1-4, the V gene TRBV10-3; D is uncertain. Germline lookup yields CDR1 ENHRY and CDR2 SYGVKD. V was cut by 0 bases and J by 5 bases, with 10 bases left in between. CDR3 length: 15 amino acids. The CDR3 here is CAISESRQRNEKLFF. In DNA, the CDR3 is TGTGCCATCAGTGAGTCTCGGCAGAGGAATGAAAAACTGTTTTTT.

The chain links TRBV15 to TRBJ2-7; 10 bases are a match to TRBD1. V was clipped by 8 bases and J by 1 base; unmatched bases: 8. Germline V gene lookup returns CDR1 LNHNV and CDR2 YYDKDF (reference sequence). The CDR3 consists of 15 residues. The CDR3 region is CATSNRDRGSYEQYF. CDR3 DNA sequence: TGTGCCACCTCGAACCGGGACAGGGGATCCTACGAGCAGTACTTC.

The chain recombines TRBV28 with TRBJ1-6; possibly TRBD1 for D (5 bases). The CDR3 loop spans 14 amino acids. Germline loops: CDR1 MDHEN, CDR2 SYDVKM. Deletions cut 2 bases from V and 10 bases from J, with 12 bases between. The CDR3 region has the DNA TGTGCCAGCAGTTTAAGGGGAGGTGGCTCACCCCTCCACTTT. Translated, it gives CASSLRGGGSPLHF.

This chain connects TRBV28 to TRBJ2-1, with D possibly being TRBD2 (6 bases). The ends were cut back, 4 bases at V and 1 base at J, with 14 bases in the middle. Germline-derived CDR1 and CDR2 are MDHEN and SYDVKM. This CDR3 contains 16 residues. The CDR3 DNA is TGTGCCAGCAGTTCCGCGGAGCGGGTATCCTACAATGAGCAGTTCTTC. It codes for CASSSAERVSYNEQFF.

This clone has only a few counts. J is TRBJ2-1 and V is TRBV15, with 11 positions matching TRBD1. The CDR3 contains 16 residues. Germline-derived CDR1 and CDR2 are LNHNV and YYDKDF (reference sequence). The ends lost 3 bases at V and 1 base at J; junction bases unmatched: 2. Here the CDR3 reads CATSRGDRGSYNEQFF. DNA for the CDR3: TGTGCCACCAGCAGGGGGGACAGGGGGTCCTACAATGAGCAGTTCTTC. The entire variable domain, with the rest obtained from reference TRBV15 and TRBJ2-1, is as follows: DAMVIQNPRYQVTQFGKPVTLSCSQTLNHNVMYWYQQKSSQAPKLLFHYYDKDFNNEADTPDNFQSRRPNTSFCFLDIRSPGLGDTAMYLCATSRGDRGSYNEQFFGPGTRLTVL.

This clone was detected a few times. The chain recombines TRBV11-1 with TRBJ2-2, with 10 nucleotides matching TRBD2. CDR1 and CDR2 from the germline V gene are SGHAT and FQDESV (reference sequence). This CDR3 region has 17 residues. The V segment lost 1 base and the J segment 0 bases; nucleotides outside the gene matches: 2. The CDR3 spells CASSLGGLASNTGELFF. CDR3 DNA sequence: TGTGCCAGCAGCTTAGGGGGACTAGCGTCGAACACCGGGGAGCTGTTTTTT. The full variable domain, rest sourced from reference TRBV11-1 and TRBJ2-2, is EAEVAQSPRYKITEKSQAVAFWCDPISGHATLYWYRQILGQGPELLVQFQDESVVDDSQLPKDRFSAERLKGVDSTLKIQPAELGDSAMYLCASSLGGLASNTGELFFGEGSRLTVL.

This clone was picked up one time. The genes are TRBV9 and TRBJ2-7, with 12 bases identical to TRBD1. Germline V gives CDR1 SGDLS, CDR2 YYNGEE. V lost 0 bases and J lost 6; bases outside the gene matches: 4. The CDR3 has 15 amino acids. The CDR3 DNA sequence: TGTGCCAGCAGCGTAGGGGGGACAGGGGGCTCCGAGCAGTACTTC. Translated, it gives CASSVGGTGGSEQYF.

The J gene is TRBJ2-7, the V gene TRBV2; unclear D gene. Trimming removed 6 bases at V and 0 bases at J, with 9 bases between. The CDR3 is 13 residues long. Germline loops: CDR1 SNHLY, CDR2 FYNNEI. CDR3 loop: CASRVTSSYEQYF. The CDR3 nucleotides are TGTGCCAGCAGGGTCACTTCCTCCTACGAGCAGTACTTC.

This rearrangement joins TRBV4-2 to TRBJ1-2; D might be TRBD1 (5 bases). The CDR3 sequence is 15 residues long. The V gene's germline CDR1 is LGHNA and CDR2 YNFKEQ. V shed 1 base and J shed 6 bases, with 15 bases lying between them. The CDR3 reads CASSQGGRAGDGYTF. The CDR3 bases are TGTGCCAGCAGCCAAGGCGGCAGGGCGGGAGATGGCTACACCTTC.

This chain uses TRBV30 with TRBJ1-4, with D perhaps matching TRBD1 (6 bases). This CDR3 spans 14 amino acids. Germline lookup yields CDR1 GTSNPN and CDR2 SVGIG (reference sequence). V lost 5 bases and J lost 5, with 15 bases in between. This CDR3 reads CAWASGDSNEKLFF. The DNA for the CDR3 is TGTGCCTGGGCCTCAGGGGATTCGAATGAAAAACTGTTTTTT.

This clone showed up just once. The chain carries TRBV19 and TRBJ1-2, with TRBD1 identical over 7 bases. Germline V CDR1 and CDR2: LNHDA, SQIVND (reference sequence). This CDR3 spans 14 amino acids. V lost 7 bases, J lost 7 bases, and 12 bases stayed unmatched. CDR3 nucleotide sequence: TGTGCCAGTAACCCGACAGGGATTAACAGTGGCTACACCTTC. Translating gives CASNPTGINSGYTF.

In this sample, this clone turned up a few times. The chain links TRBV5-1 to TRBJ2-1, with 7 bases aligning to TRBD2. This CDR3 has 15 residues. Germline CDR1 and CDR2: SGHRS and YFSETQ. V lost 4 bases and J lost 7; bases outside the gene matches: 11. CDR3 nucleotides: TGCGCCAGCAGCGTTCTAGCGGCCGTGCGGAATGAGCAGTTCTTC. Translated: CASSVLAAVRNEQFF.

The V gene is TRBV27, the J gene TRBJ1-1, with TRBD1 matching over 7 bases. In germline, CDR1 is MNHEY, CDR2 SMNVEV (reference sequence). The trim removed 0 bases at V and 4 bases at J, leaving 2 bases unmatched. The CDR3 contains 14 residues. CDR3 sequence reads: CASSLSTGSTEAFF. The CDR3 bases are TGTGCCAGCAGTTTATCGACAGGGTCCACTGAAGCTTTCTTT.

The CDR3 spells CASSLGDITTRPQHF. CDR3 DNA sequence: TGTGCCAGCAGCTTAGGGGACATCACGACCCGGCCCCAGCATTTT. The chain combines TRBV7-2 with TRBJ1-5; weak D call: TRBD1 (6 bases). The germline V gene encodes CDR1 SGHTA and CDR2 FQGNSA. V was cut by 1 base and J by 9 bases, with 16 bases left in between. The CDR3 is made up of 15 amino acids.